This record looks at one T cell receptor (beta chain) sequence and its context. Its antigen is not identified. The entry originates in a study of post-analysis software for immune sequencing data. Overall study context: Disease trajectories encompassed relapsing-remitting, secondary progressive and progressive-relapsing multiple sclerosis. Broader study findings: The F measure placed samples prepared in the same batch into strongly shared clusters. Patients carried a handful of TRBV segments more frequently than controls did, and TRBV5-6, TRBV5-1 and TRBV20-1 were among them. Relative to controls, patients with multiple sclerosis showed significantly lower normalized Chao1 diversity.

V shed 2 bases, J shed 6 bases, and the junction held 13 bases outside the gene matches. Germline values: CDR1 SGHTA, CDR2 FQGNSA. CDR3 length: 18 residues. Tagging with unique molecular identifiers was a feature of the TCR beta cDNA libraries. Around 460,000 cDNA molecules came from roughly 1 to 10 million T cells. MiXCR, run by TCRdb on the PCR reads, gives a single entry per CDR3 protein. The data hold almost 700,000 distinct CDR3 sequences, with approximately 60% observed a single time. This sequence joins TRBV7-2 and TRBJ2-3; 11 nucleotides match TRBD2. Sequencing input: blood. The clonotype originates from a girl aged 2-10 years with multiple sclerosis. CDR3 nucleotides: TGTGCCAGCAGCTTATTGGGACTGGGGACTAGCGGACCGGATACGCAGTATTTT. Its protein product is CASSLLGLGTSGPDTQYF.